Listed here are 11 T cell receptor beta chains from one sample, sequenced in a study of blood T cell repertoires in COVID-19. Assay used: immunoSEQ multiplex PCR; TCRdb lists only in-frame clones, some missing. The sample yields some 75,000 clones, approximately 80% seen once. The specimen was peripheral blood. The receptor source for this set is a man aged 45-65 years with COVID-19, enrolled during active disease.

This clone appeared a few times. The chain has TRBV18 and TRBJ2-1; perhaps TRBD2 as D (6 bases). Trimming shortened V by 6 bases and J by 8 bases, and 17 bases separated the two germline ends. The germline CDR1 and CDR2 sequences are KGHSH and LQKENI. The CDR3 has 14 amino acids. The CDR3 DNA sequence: TGTGCCAGCTCGCCCGCTAGCGACCTTCATGAGCAGTTCTTC. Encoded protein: CASSPASDLHEQFF.

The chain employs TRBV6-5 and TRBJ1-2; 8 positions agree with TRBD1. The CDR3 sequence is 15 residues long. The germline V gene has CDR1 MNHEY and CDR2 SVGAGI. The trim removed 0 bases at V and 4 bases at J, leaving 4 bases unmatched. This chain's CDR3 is CASSYSRTGTYGYTF. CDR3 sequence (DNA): TGTGCCAGCAGTTACTCGAGGACAGGGACCTATGGCTACACCTTC.

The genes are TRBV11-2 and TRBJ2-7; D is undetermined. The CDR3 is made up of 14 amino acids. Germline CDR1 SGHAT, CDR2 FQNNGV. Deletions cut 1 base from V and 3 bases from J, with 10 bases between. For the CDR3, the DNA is TGTGCCAGCAGCTTAGCACAAGTTTTCTACGAGCAGTACTTC. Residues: CASSLAQVFYEQYF. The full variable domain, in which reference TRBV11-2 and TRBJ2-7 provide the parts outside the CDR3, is EAGVAQSPRYKIIEKRQSVAFWCNPISGHATLYWYQQILGQGPKLLIQFQNNGVVDDSQLPKDRFSAERLKGVDSTLKIQPAKLEDSAVYLCASSLAQVFYEQYFGPGTRLTVT.

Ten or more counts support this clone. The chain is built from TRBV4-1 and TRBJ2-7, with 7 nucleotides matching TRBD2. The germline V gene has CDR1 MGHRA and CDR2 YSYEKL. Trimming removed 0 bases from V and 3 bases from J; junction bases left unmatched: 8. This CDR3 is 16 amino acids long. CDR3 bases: TGCGCCAGCAGCCAAGATCCGGGACTAACCCTCTACGAGCAGTACTTC. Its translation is CASSQDPGLTLYEQYF.

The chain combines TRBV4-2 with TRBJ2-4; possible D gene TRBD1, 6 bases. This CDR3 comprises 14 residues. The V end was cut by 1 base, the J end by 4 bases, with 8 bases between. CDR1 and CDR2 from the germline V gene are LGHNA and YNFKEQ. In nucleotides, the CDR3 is TGTGCCAGCAGCCAAGGACAGGAAAAAAACATTCAGTACTTC. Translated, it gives CASSQGQEKNIQYF.

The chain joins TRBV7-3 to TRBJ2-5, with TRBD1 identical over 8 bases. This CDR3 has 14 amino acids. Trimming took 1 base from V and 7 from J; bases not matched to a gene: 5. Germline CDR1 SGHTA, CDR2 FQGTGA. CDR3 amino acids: CASSLRGQETTQYF. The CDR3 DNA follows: TGTGCCAGCAGCTTAAGGGGACAGGAGACGACCCAGTACTTC.

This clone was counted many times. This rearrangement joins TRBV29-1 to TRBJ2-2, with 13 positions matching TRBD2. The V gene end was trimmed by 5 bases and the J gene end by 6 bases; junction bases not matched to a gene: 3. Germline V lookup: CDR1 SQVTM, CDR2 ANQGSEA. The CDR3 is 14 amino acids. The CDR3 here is CSVSGLAGSGELFF. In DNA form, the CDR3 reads TGCAGCGTTTCGGGACTAGCGGGATCCGGGGAGCTGTTTTTT.

The CDR3 DNA follows: TGTGCCAGCACCTCTCCCGGGACAGGGAATCAGCCCCAGCATTTT. Amino acid sequence: CASTSPGTGNQPQHF. The J gene is TRBJ1-5, the V gene TRBV2, with 9 bases that match TRBD1. V was clipped by 7 bases and J by 4 bases; unmatched bases: 8. Germline CDR1 SNHLY, CDR2 FYNNEI. The CDR3 totals 15 residues. Based on the CDR3 plus reference TRBV2 and TRBJ1-5, the full variable domain is EPEVTQTPSHQVTQMGQEVILRCVPISNHLYFYWYRQILGQKVEFLVSFYNNEISEKSEIFDDQFSVERPDGSNFTLKIRSTKLEDSAMYFCASTSPGTGNQPQHFGDGTRLSIL.

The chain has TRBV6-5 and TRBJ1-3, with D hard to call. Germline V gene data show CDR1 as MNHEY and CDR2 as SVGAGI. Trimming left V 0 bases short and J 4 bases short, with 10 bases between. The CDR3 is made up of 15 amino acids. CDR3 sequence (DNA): TGTGCCAGCAGTTACTCCCCTGGAGCGGGAAACACCATATATTTT. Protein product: CASSYSPGAGNTIYF.

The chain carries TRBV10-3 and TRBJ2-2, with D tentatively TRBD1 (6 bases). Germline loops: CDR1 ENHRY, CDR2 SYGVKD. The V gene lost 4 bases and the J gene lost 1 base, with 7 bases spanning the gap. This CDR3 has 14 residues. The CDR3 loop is CAISGGQNTGELFF. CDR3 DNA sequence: TGTGCCATCAGTGGGGGACAGAACACCGGGGAGCTGTTTTTT.

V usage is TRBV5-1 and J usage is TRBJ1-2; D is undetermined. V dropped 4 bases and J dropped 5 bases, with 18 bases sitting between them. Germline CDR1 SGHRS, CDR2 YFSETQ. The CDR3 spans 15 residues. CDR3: CASSGAAGLGYGYTF. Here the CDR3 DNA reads TGCGCCAGCAGCGGAGCGGCAGGTCTAGGGTATGGCTACACCTTC.